Detailed here is one TCR beta chain. Its cognate antigen is unknown. V gave up 3 bases and J gave up 6 bases; unmatched junction bases: 4. The CDR3 extends over 13 amino acids. From germline, CDR1 is SGDLS and CDR2 YYNGEE. Assay: immunoSEQ multiplex PCR; the TCRdb copy retains only in-frame clones and omits some. The table has approximately 190,000 clones, almost 95% seen once. The sample belongs to a study of T cell responses to AZD1222 COVID-19 vaccine. Overall study results and limits: Within unmutated variant regions lay the reported targets of nearly half of spike-specific TCRs. Clonal diversity may have been underestimated in mostly white British donors. Breadth and depth of Spike-specific TCRs rose after two AZD1222 doses. Sampling that yielded the repertoires occurred only after the peak T cell response.

The gene calls are TRBV9 and TRBJ1-2, with 8 positions matching TRBD1. Sample: peripheral blood, taken on day 0 of AZD1222 vaccination. This receptor was identified in an adult in good health. The CDR3 DNA sequence: TGTGCCAGCAGCGAGCCAGGGGGCCATGGCTACACCTTC. It yields the protein CASSEPGGHGYTF.